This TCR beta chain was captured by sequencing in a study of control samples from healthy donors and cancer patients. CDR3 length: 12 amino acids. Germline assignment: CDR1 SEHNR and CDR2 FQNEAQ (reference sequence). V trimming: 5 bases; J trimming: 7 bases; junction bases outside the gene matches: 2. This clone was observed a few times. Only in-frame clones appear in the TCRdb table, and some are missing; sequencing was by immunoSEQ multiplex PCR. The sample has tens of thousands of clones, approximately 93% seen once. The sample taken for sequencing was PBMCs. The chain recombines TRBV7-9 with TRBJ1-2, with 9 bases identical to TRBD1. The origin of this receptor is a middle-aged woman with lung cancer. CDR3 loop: CASSVQGAGYTF. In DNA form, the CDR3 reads TGTGCCAGCAGCGTACAGGGGGCTGGCTACACCTTC.